The source of this TCR beta chain is a study of breast tumors, draining lymph nodes, adjacent tissues (dated by TCRdb to between 2015 and 2016). Some background on the complete study: In breast cancer patients, the study compared the TCR beta repertoires of tumor, adjacent nontumor tissue and axillary lymph nodes. The study was designed to assess the relationships and possible T-cell exchange between tumor, surrounding tissue and draining lymph node repertoires in human breast cancer.

Lymph node samples were obtained from the axillary draining lymph nodes of breast cancer patients. The sequencing machine was an Illumina HiSeq 2000. TCR beta chain libraries were generated through multiplex PCR amplification. High-throughput sequencing was used to analyze the amplified TCR beta chain products. Starting from the raw public reads, TCRdb applied fastp trimming at Q25, assembled clones with MiXCR and retained in-frame beta chains. Rows with a matching CDR3 protein are joined into one entry that keeps the most common DNA and genes. The sample table holds about 230,000 distinct CDR3 sequences, of which approximately 29% were seen once. Together, the top ten hold roughly 1.5% of the sample. This clonotype appeared many times. The clone's antigen remains unknown. The sample holds no much larger clone one base away, and base qualities are not on file. The CDR3 starts with the cysteine, ends with the phenylalanine, and has 14 residues. Only the CDR3 region is kept as DNA, spanning 42 bases read in frame from base 1. The trim is 7 bases for V and 3 bases for J, with a gap of 13 bases between the germline ends. Based on the germline V gene, the CDR1 and CDR2 sequences are MNHNS and SASEGT.

The research as a whole found: In luminal-like breast cancer, tumor and nontumor tissue repertoires resembled each other significantly more than in basal-like breast cancer. The data were considered consistent with the idea that most tumor T cells come from the lymph node and then expand in tumor tissue. Tumors showed preferential V and J gene usage, and their T-cell repertoire diversity fell below that of lymph nodes yet above that of nontumor tissue. The conclusion that tumor T cells originate in lymph nodes was presented as consistent with a hypothesis rather than as directly demonstrated.

Sequencing was done on a sample of axillary lymph node tissue. This TCR was recovered from a female donor with breast cancer. Some clones in this sample may be carry-over from other donors' samples. The chain links TRBV6-1 with TRBJ1-5; the D gene lacks a confident call. The nucleotide sequence is TGTGCCAGCATTGTGGGAGGGTACAATCAGCCCCAGCATTTT. Its translation reads: CASIVGGYNQPQHF.